The clone carrying this TCR beta chain has just a few counts. V lost 0 bases and J 1 base, leaving 4 bases between the germline ends. Germline CDR1 and CDR2: SGHRS and YFSETQ. The CDR3 has 14 residues. With 10-nucleotide random UMIs included, cDNA was synthesized by 5'RACE. TCRdb re-called the 5' RACE reads with MiXCR, one entry per CDR3 protein. The sample lists over 65,000 distinct CDR3 sequences, about 9.7% seen once, with 1.5% to 2% in the top ten. This specimen comes from a study of neurological immune-mediated disorders. The TCR was taken from a man in his fifties or sixties in good health. The chain carries TRBV5-1 and TRBJ2-2; D gene uncertain. Sequencing used PBMCs. CDR3 nucleotides: TGCGCCAGCAGCTTGGAGTGGAACACCGGGGAGCTGTTTTTT. Translation gives CASSLEWNTGELFF.